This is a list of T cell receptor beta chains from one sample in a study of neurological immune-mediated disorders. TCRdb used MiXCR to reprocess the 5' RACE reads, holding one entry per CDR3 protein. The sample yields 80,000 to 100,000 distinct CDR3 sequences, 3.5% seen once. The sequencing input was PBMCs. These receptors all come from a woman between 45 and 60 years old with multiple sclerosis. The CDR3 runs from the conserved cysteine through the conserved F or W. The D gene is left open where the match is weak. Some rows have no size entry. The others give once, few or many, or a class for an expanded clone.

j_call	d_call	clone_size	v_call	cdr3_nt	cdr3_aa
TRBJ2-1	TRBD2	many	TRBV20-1	TGCAGTGCTAGATCGACTAGCGGAAACTACAATGAGCAGTTCTTC	CSARSTSGNYNEQFF
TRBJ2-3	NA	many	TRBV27	TGTGCCGCCGGGATTCGGGGAAGCACAGATACGCAGTATTTT	CAAGIRGSTDTQYF
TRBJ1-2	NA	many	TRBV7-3	TGTGCCAGCAGCTTCCAGGGGTATGGCTACACCTTC	CASSFQGYGYTF
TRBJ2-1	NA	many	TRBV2	TGTGCCAGCAGTGAAGACAGCACCTACAATGAGCAGTTCTTC	CASSEDSTYNEQFF
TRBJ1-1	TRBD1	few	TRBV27	TGTGCCAGCAGTCCAACAACAGGGGGCGCGGAGGAAGCTTTCTTT	CASSPTTGGAEEAFF
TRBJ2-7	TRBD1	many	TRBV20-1	TGCAGTGCTAGAGGGTGGACAGGGTCCGGGCGGGAGCAGTACTTC	CSARGWTGSGREQYF
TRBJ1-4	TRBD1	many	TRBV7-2	TGTGCCAGCAGCCGGGACAGGGGAGGCGAAAAACTGTTTTTT	CASSRDRGGEKLFF
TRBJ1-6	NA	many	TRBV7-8	TGTGCCAGCAGCCCCAGTCCGGTCTCACCCCTCCACTTT	CASSPSPVSPLHF
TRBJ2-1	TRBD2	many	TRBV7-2	TGTGCCAGCAGCTACGAAGCGGGGGGGTACAATGAGCAGTTCTTC	CASSYEAGGYNEQFF
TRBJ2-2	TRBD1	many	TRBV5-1	TGCGCCAGCAATCGACAGGGGAACACCGGGGAGCTGTTTTTT	CASNRQGNTGELFF
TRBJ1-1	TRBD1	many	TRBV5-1	TGCGCCAGCAGCTTGGACCTACGACAGGGGGGGAACACTGAAGCTTTCTTT	CASSLDLRQGGNTEAFF
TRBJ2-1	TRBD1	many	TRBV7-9	TGTGCCAGCAGCTCGGGACAGGGGATATACAATGAGCAGTTCTTC	CASSSGQGIYNEQFF
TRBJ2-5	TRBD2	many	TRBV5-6	TGTGCCAGCAGCTCCCCCGGGGGGAAACAAGAGACCCAGTACTTC	CASSSPGGKQETQYF
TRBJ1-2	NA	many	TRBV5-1	TGCGCCAGCAGCTTGGAGAAGGCATACTATGGCTACACCTTC	CASSLEKAYYGYTF
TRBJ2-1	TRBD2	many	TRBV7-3	TGTGCCAGCAGCTTACGTGGGGGGGGTTACAATGAGCAGTTCTTC	CASSLRGGGYNEQFF
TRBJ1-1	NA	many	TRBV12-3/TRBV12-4	TGTGCCAGCAGTTTCGGAGGGTTAACTGAAGCTTTCTTT	CASSFGGLTEAFF
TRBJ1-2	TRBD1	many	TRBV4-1	TGCGCCAGCAGCAGCGGACAGGGATACTATGGCTACACCTTC	CASSSGQGYYGYTF
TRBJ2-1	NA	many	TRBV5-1	TGCGCCAGCAGCACTATAATCGGGACCCTGAATGAGCAGTTCTTC	CASSTIIGTLNEQFF
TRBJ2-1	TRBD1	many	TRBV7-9	TGTGCCAGCAGCTTAGGGGACAGGGCGGAGTTCTTC	CASSLGDRAEFF
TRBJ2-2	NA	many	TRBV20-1	TGCAGTGCTAGCCAGGGGTTGGCCGGGGAGCTGTTTTTT	CSASQGLAGELFF
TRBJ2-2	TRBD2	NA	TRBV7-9	TGTGCCAGCAGCTTAGTAGGACTAGCGAACCGGGAGCTGTTTTTT	CASSLVGLANRELFF
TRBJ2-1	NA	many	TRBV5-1	TGCGCCAGCAGCTTTTCGGACAGAGCCTACAATGAGCAGTTCTTC	CASSFSDRAYNEQFF
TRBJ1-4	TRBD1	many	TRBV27	TGTGCCAGCAGGGGAGGACAGGGCTTTAATGAAAAACTGTTTTTT	CASRGGQGFNEKLFF
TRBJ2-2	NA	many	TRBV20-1	TGCAGTGCTAGAGATCCCGGTTACACCGGGGAGCTGTTTTTT	CSARDPGYTGELFF
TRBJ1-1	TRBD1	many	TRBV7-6	TGTGCCAGCAGCTCATACAGGGGGATGAACACTGAAGCTTTCTTT	CASSSYRGMNTEAFF
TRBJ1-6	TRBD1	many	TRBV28	TGTGCCAGCAGTTTATCGACAGGGGCCTATTCACCCCTCCACTTT	CASSLSTGAYSPLHF
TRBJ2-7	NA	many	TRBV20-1	TGCAGTGCTAAGGGGGGGGACAGATCCACCTACGAGCAGTACTTC	CSAKGGDRSTYEQYF
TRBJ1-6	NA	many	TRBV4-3	TGCGCCAGCAGTCACCGTCCGGGTATGAATAATTCACCCCTCCACTTT	CASSHRPGMNNSPLHF
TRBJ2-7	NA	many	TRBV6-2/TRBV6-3	TGTGCCAGCAGTTACGGCGGGGTTTCCTACGAGCAGTACTTC	CASSYGGVSYEQYF
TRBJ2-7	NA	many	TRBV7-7	TGTGCTAGCAGCTTGGCAGGGCACTACGAGCAGTACTTC	CASSLAGHYEQYF
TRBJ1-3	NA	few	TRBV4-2	TGTGCCAGCACAGGGGATTCTGGAAAAAACATATATTTT	CASTGDSGKNIYF
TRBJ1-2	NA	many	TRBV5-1	TGCGCCAGCAGCTGGGGACATTCGGGCTATGGCTACACCTTC	CASSWGHSGYGYTF
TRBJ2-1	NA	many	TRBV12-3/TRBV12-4	TGTGCCAGCAGTTTCGTAGCGAAGCAGTTCTTC	CASSFVAKQFF
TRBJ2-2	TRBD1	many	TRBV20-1	TGCAGTGCTGGGGGACAGGGGTACCCCAAAAGGGCCGGGGAGCTGTTTTTT	CSAGGQGYPKRAGELFF
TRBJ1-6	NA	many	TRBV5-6	TGTGCCAGCAGCAATGGCGGACGACAATCACCCCTCCACTTT	CASSNGGRQSPLHF
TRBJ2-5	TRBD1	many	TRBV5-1	TGCGCCAGCAGCCTAAACGACAGGGGCGAGACCCAGTACTTC	CASSLNDRGETQYF
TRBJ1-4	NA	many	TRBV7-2	TGTGCCAGCAGCTTACGAAATGGGGGCCCTAACGAAAAACTGTTTTTT	CASSLRNGGPNEKLFF
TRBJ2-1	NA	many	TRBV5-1	TGCGCCAGCAGCTTCCGGGACAACTACAATGAGCAGTTCTTC	CASSFRDNYNEQFF
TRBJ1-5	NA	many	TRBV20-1	TGCAGTGCTAGTGGGACGGATTTTAATCAGCCCCAGCATTTT	CSASGTDFNQPQHF
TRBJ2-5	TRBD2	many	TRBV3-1	TGTGCCAGCAGCCAAGATTCGAGCGGGGGCCCCAGCCAAGAGACCCAGTACTTC	CASSQDSSGGPSQETQYF
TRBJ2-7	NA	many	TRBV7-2	TGTGCCAGCAGCTTAGGAGGCAAATACGAGCAGTACTTC	CASSLGGKYEQYF
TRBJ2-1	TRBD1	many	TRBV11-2	TGTGCCAGCAGCTTAGTCGGGACAGGCAATGAGCAGTTCTTC	CASSLVGTGNEQFF